The 24 T cell receptor beta chains presented below share a single source sample, sequenced in a study of OX40 agonist ivuxolimab in advanced cancers. TCRdb's copy holds only in-frame clones and misses some; the assay was immunoSEQ multiplex PCR. The sample lists roughly 60,000 clones; about nine tenths were seen once. The sequenced sample was CD4+ or CD8+ T cells sorted from blood, obtained in a trial of the OX40 agonist ivuxolimab. Receptors originate from an adult with an advanced solid tumor such as melanoma, head and neck, liver or kidney cancer.

The CDR3 protein is CASSLLGRDTQYF. In DNA form, the CDR3 reads TGTGCCAGCAGCCTTCTCGGCAGAGATACGCAGTATTTT. The rearrangement joins TRBV6-5 to TRBJ2-3; D gene uncertain. The CDR3 has 13 amino acids. V was cut by 6 bases and J by 5 bases, with 12 bases left in between. Looked up from germline, CDR1 is MNHEY and CDR2 is SVGAGI.

The chain carries TRBV30 and TRBJ2-1, with D hard to call. The V and J ends lost 1 base and 6 bases respectively, with 13 bases between them. Germline CDR1 GTSNPN, CDR2 SVGIG (reference sequence). This CDR3 has 14 amino acids. This chain's CDR3 is CAWSGGRGPNEQFF. The CDR3, as DNA: TGTGCCTGGAGTGGCGGCCGAGGACCCAATGAGCAGTTCTTC.

The chain couples TRBV9 to TRBJ1-2; D might be TRBD1 (6 bases). The CDR3 has 15 residues. The germline V gene encodes CDR1 SGDLS and CDR2 YYNGEE. Between the trimmed V and J ends, which lost 3 bases and 4 bases, there was a span of 16 bases. The chain's CDR3 is CASSARGGEVYGYTF. CDR3 nucleotides: TGTGCCAGCAGCGCCCGAGGGGGGGAGGTCTATGGCTACACCTTC.

The V and J genes are TRBV7-9 and TRBJ1-1, with 9 positions matching TRBD1. The CDR3 has 13 amino acids. Trimming removed 2 bases from V and 7 bases from J; junction bases left unmatched: 2. Germline CDR1 SEHNR, CDR2 FQNEAQ (reference sequence). The CDR3 DNA reads TGTGCCAGCAGCTTAAAGGGACAGGGTGAAGCTTTCTTT. It specifies CASSLKGQGEAFF.

This clone has just a few counts. The CDR3 protein is CASSLEGTANTEAFF. The CDR3 nucleotides are TGCGCCAGCAGCTTGGAAGGGACAGCGAACACTGAAGCTTTCTTT. The J gene is TRBJ1-1, the V gene TRBV5-1; the match to TRBD1 covers 7 bases. Trimming at V came to 0 bases and at J to 1 base, leaving 3 bases not matched to a gene. Germline V gene data show CDR1 as SGHRS and CDR2 as YFSETQ. This CDR3 is 15 amino acids long.

The chain joins TRBV6-1 to TRBJ2-5; a weak D match, TRBD2 (5 bases). Trimming left V 8 bases short and J 5 bases short, with 21 bases between. The V gene's germline CDR1 is MNHNS and CDR2 SASEGT. The CDR3 sequence is 15 residues long. In nucleotides, the CDR3 is TGTGCCAGCCGAGATGGGGAACGTGGGGAGGAGACCCAGTACTTC. Translation: CASRDGERGEETQYF.

The genes are TRBV7-9 and TRBJ2-1, with 7 bases matching TRBD2. Germline V CDR1 and CDR2: SEHNR, FQNEAQ (reference sequence). Trimming cost V 5 bases and J 6 bases; bases outside gene matches: 7. This CDR3 spans 14 amino acids. The CDR3 region is CASSDLGGPNEQFF. CDR3 DNA: TGTGCCAGCAGCGACCTGGGAGGGCCCAATGAGCAGTTCTTC.

The V gene is TRBV6-5, the J gene TRBJ2-1; 7 nucleotides line up with TRBD2. The germline CDR1 and CDR2 sequences are MNHEY and SVGAGI. V shed 5 bases, J shed 4 bases, and the junction held 2 bases outside the gene matches. The CDR3 is 13 amino acids. The DNA of the CDR3 is TGTGCCAGCAGTCTAGCGGCATACAATGAGCAGTTCTTC. Translation gives CASSLAAYNEQFF.

The J gene is TRBJ2-5, the V gene TRBV19; no definite D call. Trimming shortened V by 6 bases and J by 0 bases, and 8 bases separated the two germline ends. The CDR3 totals 13 residues. The germline V gene encodes CDR1 LNHDA and CDR2 SQIVND (reference sequence). CDR3 nucleotide sequence: TGTGCCAGTAGGATGGAGAACCAAGAGACCCAGTACTTC. Protein sequence: CASRMENQETQYF.

The chain has TRBV6-6 and TRBJ2-5; D may be TRBD2 (5 bases). From germline, CDR1 is MNHNY and CDR2 SVGAGI (reference sequence). The length of the CDR3 is 16 residues. The V and J ends lost 2 bases and 2 bases respectively, with 15 bases between them. The CDR3 DNA reads TGTGCCAGCAGTTACCGGGCGGGCGGGCCTCAAGAGACCCAGTACTTC. This translates into CASSYRAGGPQETQYF.

The chain employs TRBV4-1 and TRBJ2-7, with a possible D match to TRBD2 (6 bases). This CDR3 has 16 amino acids. Germline assignment: CDR1 MGHRA and CDR2 YSYEKL. Trimming cost V 7 bases and J 3 bases, with 22 bases left between them. CDR3 nucleotides: TGCGCCAGCACCCCACGGGTTAGCGGACCTCTCTACGAGCAGTACTTC. Its translation: CASTPRVSGPLYEQYF.

A single count supports this clone. The CDR3 coding sequence is TGTGCCAGTCGGGAACGGGCCGGGAGTACCTACGAGCAGTACTTC. The encoded protein is CASRERAGSTYEQYF. The rearrangement links TRBV6-1 to TRBJ2-7; D is possibly TRBD2 (6 bases). The V gene's germline CDR1 is MNHNS and CDR2 SASEGT. Trimming stripped 9 bases from V and 2 bases from J, with 20 bases between. The CDR3 has 15 amino acids.

As DNA, the CDR3 is TGCGCCAGCAGTGAGTCGAACCGGCAGGGTACTTATGGCTACACCTTC. Translated: CASSESNRQGTYGYTF. The chain carries TRBV10-2 and TRBJ1-2; weak D call: TRBD1 (5 bases). This CDR3 has 16 amino acids. Looked up from germline, CDR1 is WSHSY and CDR2 is SAAADI. V lost 0 bases, J lost 5 bases, and 16 bases lay in between.

This chain uses TRBV2 with TRBJ1-2; TRBD1 matches 7 bases. Losses at the gene ends were 5 bases for V and 2 bases for J; bases not matched to a gene: 11. Per germline, CDR1 SNHLY and CDR2 FYNNEI. The CDR3 loop spans 16 amino acids. CDR3 amino acids: CASSRYMTGTNYGYTF. In DNA form, the CDR3 reads TGTGCCAGCAGTCGCTATATGACAGGGACCAACTATGGCTACACCTTC. Variable domain in full (rest from reference TRBV2 and TRBJ1-2): EPEVTQTPSHQVTQMGQEVILRCVPISNHLYFYWYRQILGQKVEFLVSFYNNEISEKSEIFDDQFSVERPDGSNFTLKIRSTKLEDSAMYFCASSRYMTGTNYGYTFGSGTRLTVV.

The V and J genes are TRBV5-4 and TRBJ2-5; D may be TRBD2 (5 bases). The CDR3 is 14 amino acids. Germline CDR1 reads SGHNT; CDR2 reads YYREEE (reference sequence). With 0 bases removed from V and 5 bases from J, the gap between germline ends came to 11 bases. The CDR3 sequence is CASSLEGSQETQYF. The CDR3 region has the DNA TGTGCCAGCAGCTTGGAAGGGAGTCAGGAGACCCAGTACTTC. The full variable domain, with the rest looked up from reference TRBV5-4 and TRBJ2-5, is ETGVTQSPTHLIKTRGQQVTLRCSSQSGHNTVSWYQQALGQGPQFIFQYYREEENGRGNFPPRFSGLQFPNYSSELNVNALELDDSALYLCASSLEGSQETQYFGPGTRLLVL.

This chain connects TRBV6-5 to TRBJ1-2; D uncertain. Germline loops: CDR1 MNHEY, CDR2 SVGAGI. The CDR3 length is 13 residues. Trimming pared 0 bases from V and 7 bases from J, leaving 9 bases between. The CDR3 DNA reads as TGTGCCAGCAGTTACTCCCCGATGGGTGGCTACACCTTC. This encodes CASSYSPMGGYTF.

Worth noting for this clone: Relative to the germline gene, one junction end is altered; a read error may explain this. The rearrangement joins TRBV7-7 to TRBJ2-2, with D hard to call. The CDR3 length is 14 residues. CDR1 and CDR2 from the germline V gene are SSHAT and FNYEAQ (reference sequence). The CDR3 sequence is CASSLGENTGELFF. Here the CDR3 DNA reads TGTGCTAGCAGCTTAGGCGAGAACACCGGGGAGCTGTTTTTT.

The chain recombines TRBV4-3 with TRBJ2-7; D call uncertain. Trimming shortened V by 1 base and J by 3 bases, and 10 bases separated the two germline ends. This CDR3 spans 14 amino acids. Germline lookup yields CDR1 LGHNA and CDR2 YSLEER. The CDR3 nucleotides are TGCGCCAGCAGCCAAGGACCGTCGGGCTACGAGCAGTACTTC. The encoded protein is CASSQGPSGYEQYF.

This clone was recorded once. The V call is TRBV5-6, the J call TRBJ2-6, with D hard to call. CDR3 size: 14 residues. Germline CDR1 and CDR2: SGHDT and YYEEEE. V shed 6 bases and J shed 3 bases, with 10 bases lying between them. In nucleotides, the CDR3 is TGTGCCAGCACCCAGCCTTATGGGGCCAACGTCCTGACTTTC. It specifies CASTQPYGANVLTF.

The chain is built from TRBV28 and TRBJ2-1; TRBD1 matches 7 bases. V shed 1 base, J shed 6 bases, and the junction held 6 bases outside the gene matches. The length of the CDR3 is 15 residues. Germline V gene lookup returns CDR1 MDHEN and CDR2 SYDVKM. The CDR3 DNA follows: TGTGCCAGCAGTTTATTGGGACAGCCCTCCAATGAGCAGTTCTTC. Translation: CASSLLGQPSNEQFF.

V is TRBV6-5 and J is TRBJ2-5; D call uncertain. Trimming took 0 bases from V and 1 from J, leaving 6 bases between them. The V gene's germline CDR1 is MNHEY and CDR2 SVGAGI. The CDR3 is made up of 14 amino acids. CDR3 in DNA: TGTGCCAGCAGTTACTCACAGATCCAAGAGACCCAGTACTTC. Translation gives CASSYSQIQETQYF.

The V call is TRBV27, the J call TRBJ1-2; D possibly corresponds to TRBD1 (6 bases). V was trimmed by 4 bases and J by 7 bases, leaving 13 bases between them. CDR3 length: 13 amino acids. Germline values: CDR1 MNHEY, CDR2 SMNVEV (reference sequence). CDR3 in amino acids: CASSSARGGGYTF. DNA of the CDR3: TGTGCCAGCAGTTCGGCCAGGGGAGGTGGCTACACCTTC.

This clone was recorded only once. The chain recombines TRBV13 with TRBJ1-3; TRBD1 matches 11 bases. V lost 6 bases and J lost 0; bases outside the gene matches: 7. This CDR3 comprises 17 residues. Germline V gene lookup returns CDR1 PRHDT and CDR2 FYEKMQ (reference sequence). The CDR3 DNA is TGTGCCAGCAGTTCCGCGGGACAGGGGGACTCTGGAAACACCATATATTTT. Translated: CASSSAGQGDSGNTIYF.

This chain joins TRBV4-1 and TRBJ1-1; no reliable D call. V was clipped by 4 bases and J by 7 bases, with 16 bases between them. The CDR3 consists of 14 residues. The germline gives CDR1 MGHRA, CDR2 YSYEKL. Here the CDR3 DNA reads TGCGCCAGCAGCCGGGTCGCGAAACCAGGTGAAGCTTTCTTT. Protein sequence: CASSRVAKPGEAFF.